This TCR beta chain stems from a study of shared clonotypes between healthy human individuals. Study overall: Each donor's CD8 memory used one plate, CD8 naive two, each CD4 subset three. Whole-study findings and limits: Sampling used blood alone; tissue repertoires probably differ. The genetic and exposure-history diversity represented was limited by few donors.

Here immunoSEQ multiplex PCR was the method, and the copy in TCRdb shows in-frame clones only, minus some. Of around 370,000 clones detected, around 96% appear once; the ten largest clones hold around 0.32%. With 0 bases removed from V and 0 bases from J, the gap between germline ends came to 3 bases. The CDR3 is 14 residues long. Germline V gene data show CDR1 as SNHLY and CDR2 as FYNNEI. With CCR7-negative CD45RA+ TemRA cells, CD45RO+ cells were combined in CD8 memory. This clone was detected a few times. Its antigen is currently unknown. The clonotype comes from a man aged 25 to 40 in good health. The sample was memory CD8+ T cells sorted from blood. Noted subset: CD45RO+ cells pooled with CCR7-negative TemRA cells. The chain recombines TRBV2 with TRBJ2-4; D is unclear. CDR3 in DNA: TGTGCCAGCAGTGAAGCGGGAGCCAAAAACATTCAGTACTTC. Translation: CASSEAGAKNIQYF.